Sequencing of this T cell receptor (beta chain) was carried out in a study of shared clonotypes between healthy human individuals. Study outcomes and limitations: Non-shared clonotypes showed lower generation probabilities than clonotypes common to all four donors. On the whole, naive subsets had larger estimated richness than memory subsets had.

Among the donors, all were Caucasian adults who lived in Nashville, Tennessee. For this clone: Its antigen is unknown.

V lost 5 bases, J lost 5 bases, and 3 bases stayed unmatched. CDR3 length: 13 amino acids. Germline values: CDR1 LNHDA, CDR2 SQIVND (reference sequence). The table came from immunoSEQ multiplex PCR; TCRdb's copy has only in-frame clones and leaves some out. The table shows approximately 500,000 clones, with almost 97% occurring only once. The chain joins TRBV19 to TRBJ2-7; 10 bases map to TRBD1. Sequencing used naive CD4+ T cells sorted from blood. As for subset: CD45RA+ positively selected. The receptor was derived from a woman in her 30s in good health. In DNA, the CDR3 is TGTGCCAGTAGTTGGACAGGGGGGAACGAGCAGTACTTC. Translation: CASSWTGGNEQYF.